Presented here are 14 T cell receptor beta chains from one specimen sequenced in a study of response to subunit inactivated influenza vaccine. From the RT-PCR reads, TCRdb called clonotypes with MiXCR, one entry per CDR3 protein. This sample yields around 480,000 distinct CDR3 sequences, of which about 10% are seen a single time; about 12% belongs to the top ten. This specimen was PBMCs from blood, taken about 6 weeks after vaccination. The source of these receptors is a man in his forties or fifties who received an inactivated influenza vaccine.

This clonotype was seen only a few times. This chain uses TRBV5-1 with TRBJ1-1; a weak D match, TRBD1 (6 bases). The CDR3 runs 15 residues. CDR1 and CDR2 (germline): SGHRS, YFSETQ. V was pared by 0 bases and J by 4 bases, with 13 bases between. The CDR3: CASSLEAGAITEAFF. In DNA, the CDR3 is TGCGCCAGCAGCTTGGAGGCAGGGGCCATCACTGAAGCTTTCTTT.

This clonotype showed up just a few times. In DNA form, the CDR3 reads TGCAGTGCTAGAAGGGACAGAATAAATCAGCCCCAGCATTTT. It encodes CSARRDRINQPQHF. The gene calls are TRBV20-1 and TRBJ1-5; 7 bases fit TRBD1. The CDR3 extends over 14 amino acids. Per the germline V gene, CDR1 is DFQATT and CDR2 is SNEGSKA (reference sequence). The V gene end was trimmed by 2 bases and the J gene end by 4 bases; junction bases not matched to a gene: 5.

The chain employs TRBV28 and TRBJ2-6; the D gene could be TRBD1 or TRBD2 (5 bases each). CDR3 length: 19 amino acids. Trimming shortened V by 4 bases and J by 0 bases, and 19 bases separated the two germline ends. Germline values: CDR1 MDHEN, CDR2 SYDVKM. CDR3 sequence (DNA): TGTGCCAGCAGTTCCGTAAGGGTCAGGGAGAGCTCTGGGGCCAACGTCCTGACTTTC. Its translation: CASSSVRVRESSGANVLTF. Full variable domain (missing parts from reference TRBV28 and TRBJ2-6): DVKVTQSSRYLVKRTGEKVFLECVQDMDHENMFWYRQDPGLGLRLIYFSYDVKMKEKGDIPEGYSVSREKKERFSLILESASTNQTSMYLCASSSVRVRESSGANVLTFGAGSRLTVL.

This clonotype was counted between two and nine times. The chain recombines TRBV7-9 with TRBJ2-5, with 16 bases identical to TRBD2. Germline values: CDR1 SEHNR, CDR2 FQNEAQ (reference sequence). The CDR3 has 16 residues. Trimming removed 5 bases from V and 3 bases from J; junction bases left unmatched: 3. The chain's CDR3 is CASSGTSGRGKETQYF. CDR3 coding DNA: TGTGCCAGCAGCGGGACTAGCGGGAGGGGAAAAGAGACCCAGTACTTC.

This clonotype was seen ten or more times. The rearrangement uses TRBV11-2 and TRBJ2-1, with TRBD2 identical over 8 bases. The CDR3 loop spans 16 amino acids. Trimming removed 2 bases from V and 1 base from J; junction bases left unmatched: 4. Germline values: CDR1 SGHAT, CDR2 FQNNGV. In DNA, the CDR3 is TGTGCCAGCAGCTTAACGGCTAGCGGGTCCTACAATGAGCAGTTCTTC. Translation: CASSLTASGSYNEQFF. Based on the CDR3 plus reference TRBV11-2 and TRBJ2-1, the full variable domain is EAGVAQSPRYKIIEKRQSVAFWCNPISGHATLYWYQQILGQGPKLLIQFQNNGVVDDSQLPKDRFSAERLKGVDSTLKIQPAKLEDSAVYLCASSLTASGSYNEQFFGPGTRLTVL.

This clonotype has more than one count but fewer than ten. The rearrangement links TRBV27 to TRBJ1-1; 7 bases map to TRBD1. The CDR3 is made up of 13 amino acids. Per the germline V gene, CDR1 is MNHEY and CDR2 is SMNVEV (reference sequence). V was clipped by 8 bases and J by 0 bases; unmatched bases: 3. CDR3 sequence (DNA): TGTGCCAGCGACAGGGACATGAACACTGAAGCTTTCTTT. Residues: CASDRDMNTEAFF.

J is TRBJ2-7 and V is TRBV5-1, with 7 bases lining up with TRBD1. This CDR3 contains 14 residues. Germline trimming cut 5 bases from V and 2 bases from J; bases unmatched to any gene: 7. The germline V gene encodes CDR1 SGHRS and CDR2 YFSETQ. The CDR3 nucleotides are TGCGCCAGCAGTTTCGACAGGGCAACCTACGAGCAGTACTTC. Protein sequence: CASSFDRATYEQYF.

This clonotype was recorded a few times. This rearrangement joins TRBV12-3 or TRBV12-4 to TRBJ2-2, with a possible D match to TRBD1 (6 bases). The CDR3 extends over 15 amino acids. With 9 bases removed from V and 2 bases from J, the gap between germline ends came to 16 bases. DNA of the CDR3: TGTGCCAGTTCGACCTCGGGACAAAACACCGGGGAGCTGTTTTTT. Protein: CASSTSGQNTGELFF.

This chain connects TRBV7-2 to TRBJ2-1; 8 positions agree with TRBD1. J gave up 0 bases and V 5 bases, and 3 bases lay outside the gene matches. From germline, CDR1 is SGHTA and CDR2 FQGNSA. The CDR3 runs 15 residues. The CDR3 here is CASSPDRVSYNEQFF. The CDR3 region has the DNA TGTGCCAGCAGCCCGGACAGGGTCTCCTACAATGAGCAGTTCTTC.

This clonotype has a handful of counts. The CDR3 nucleotides are TGCGCCAGCAGCCCGGACGGCGGTCTGCAGCATTTT. Translating gives CASSPDGGLQHF. The rearrangement links TRBV5-1 to TRBJ1-5; D gene ambiguous. Per the germline V gene, CDR1 is SGHRS and CDR2 is YFSETQ. V shed 4 bases and J shed 13 bases, with 15 bases lying between them. CDR3 length equals 12 residues.

This clonotype appeared a few times. The chain has TRBV7-9 and TRBJ1-1; TRBD1 agrees at 8 bases. CDR1 SEHNR and CDR2 FQNEAQ come from the germline V gene (reference sequence). The CDR3 covers 14 residues. The junction had 5 bases not matched to a gene; V was cut back by 2 bases and J by 6 bases. The CDR3 here is CASSLQGAQPEAFF. The CDR3 nucleotides are TGTGCCAGCAGCTTACAGGGGGCGCAACCTGAAGCTTTCTTT.

This clonotype was found a few times. The V and J genes are TRBV28 and TRBJ2-4; D not resolved. Per germline, CDR1 MDHEN and CDR2 SYDVKM. V lost 5 bases, J lost 0 bases, and 14 bases lay in between. The CDR3 is made up of 16 amino acids. CDR3 in amino acids: CASSPSLGLAKNIQYF. The CDR3 DNA is TGTGCCAGCAGTCCCTCATTGGGGTTAGCCAAAAACATTCAGTACTTC.

There are many counts of this clonotype. V usage is TRBV29-1 and J usage is TRBJ1-5; possible D gene TRBD1, 6 bases. Germline CDR1 SQVTM, CDR2 ANQGSEA. The length of the CDR3 is 14 residues. Trimming removed 8 bases at V and 0 bases at J, with 14 bases between. Here the CDR3 reads CSTGQTVSNQPQHF. CDR3 DNA sequence: TGCAGCACTGGACAGACCGTTAGCAATCAGCCCCAGCATTTT.

This clonotype was counted only a few times. The V call is TRBV5-1, the J call TRBJ2-7, with a possible D match to TRBD1 (5 bases). The CDR3 contains 13 residues. The germline CDR1 and CDR2 sequences are SGHRS and YFSETQ. Trimming took 2 bases from V and 4 from J, leaving 10 bases between them. The CDR3 sequence is CASSFRTQYEQYF. The CDR3 coding sequence is TGCGCCAGCAGCTTCCGGACACAGTACGAGCAGTACTTC.